This TCR beta chain comes out of a study of Ad26.COV2.S vaccination and SARS-CoV-2 variants (dated by TCRdb to the early 2020s). Study-level background: Donors in the vaccine arm were drawn from COV1001, a multicentre, randomized, double-blind, placebo-controlled phase I-IIa trial testing Ad26.COV2.S in healthy adults. Blinding of investigators to trial group allocation was maintained during experiments and outcome assessment. Ad26.COV2.S was given intramuscularly at 5x10^10 or 1x10^11 viral particles, as a single shot or as two shots 56 days apart. Participants in the trial were split at random into five groups of five each, receiving low-dose or high-dose Ad26.COV2.S once or twice, or else placebo on both occasions. A total of 32 samples were included in the TCR-sequenced set, comprising some 20 Ad26.COV2.S vaccine recipients, 5 placebo recipients and 8 SARS-CoV-2 convalescent individuals. The specificity and breadth of SARS-CoV-2-reactive T cell receptors after Ad26.COV2.S vaccination were assessed by TCRbeta repertoire sequencing. Paper-wide results and their limitations: The study was not powered for comparison of responses between vaccine doses or regimens. It was noted by the authors that total T cell responses may have been underestimated by the TCR breadth and depth analyses. Compared with placebo recipients, Ad26.COV2.S recipients showed higher spike-specific TCR breadth (P = 0.0014). After vaccination, spike-specific CD8+ and CD4+ T cell responses were reported to show substantial breadth. Non-spike TCR breadth was comparable between vaccine and placebo recipients, consistent with the vaccine containing only spike.

The immunoSEQ Assay was the method used to sequence TCRbeta CDR3 regions. After extraction, genomic DNA underwent amplification by bias-controlled multiplex PCR, followed by high-throughput sequencing. In the original analysis: To quantify the absolute abundance of every unique TCRbeta CDR3 region, sequences were collapsed and filtered. T cell fraction was estimated by normalization of TCRbeta template counts to usable DNA, with usable DNA being measured through amplification of reference genes present in all nucleated cells. Repertoire TCRs were annotated as SARS-CoV-2-specific when V gene, CDR3 amino acid sequence and J gene were exactly matched to a known reactive TCR set. The reference SARS-CoV-2 TCR set was obtained from MIRA and was filtered for enrichment in COVID-19-positive ImmuneCODE repertoires, whereby public or cross-reactive TCRs were removed. Drawing on the MIRA antigens, annotated TCRs were analysed further at the level of specific ORF or position within ORF. Breadth was defined as annotated unique rearrangements over total unique productive rearrangements; depth was the summed frequency of those rearrangements. Group comparisons of TCR breadth used two-sided Wilcoxon rank-sum tests. In its TCRdb copy, this immuneACCESS table keeps in-frame sequences only and misses some clones. Where compared with another copy, unresolved V genes explain less than half of these, and the others have no known cause. Clone size and the V and J calls come from that table; the DNA yielded D and trimming. The table for this sample lists over 400,000 clones; roughly nine tenths of them were counted only once. The biggest ten clones account for 2.5% of the sample.

A word on this clone: Its cognate antigen has yet to be identified. Per-nucleotide qualities are absent, and no much larger clonotype sits a single base away.

The treatment or condition label of this sample denotes: around 19 received Ad26.COV2.S at low or high dose, single or two shots; 5 received placebo; per-sample allocation not given. Repertoires of vaccine and placebo recipients were sequenced from samples collected on day 63 after the first injection. Between 29 July and 7 August 2020, Cohort 1b enrolled some 25 adults aged 18-55 years at one site in Boston, USA. Ad26.COV2.S was a replication-incompetent adenovirus type 26 vector expressing a prefusion-stabilized SARS-CoV-2 spike protein from the original Wuhan strain. The V end gives up 2 bases and the J end 9 bases, leaving 11 bases in the junction not matched to a gene. Including the terminal cysteine and phenylalanine, the CDR3 comprises 17 residues. Only the CDR3 part of the read is kept: 51 bases, read in frame from the first base. CDR1 SGHKS and CDR2 YYEKEE were looked up in the germline V gene (reference sequence).

The V gene is TRBV5-5 and the J gene is TRBJ2-1, with 13 central nucleotides matching TRBD2. This receptor was obtained from a person aged 18-65 years who received the Ad26.COV2.S COVID-19 vaccine or a placebo. The specimen comprised peripheral blood, sampled in a trial of Ad26.COV2.S vaccine versus placebo. The CDR3 is CASSLRGLLAGGLEQFF. DNA sequence: TGTGCCAGCAGCTTAAGGGGCTTACTAGCGGGAGGGCTTGAGCAGTTCTTC. Here the CDR3 is joined to the reference TRBV5-5 and TRBJ2-1 genes, and the full variable domain is: DAGVTQSPTHLIKTRGQQVTLRCSPISGHKSVSWYQQVLGQGPQFIFQYYEKEERGRGNFPDRFSARQFPNYSSELNVNALLLGDSALYLCASSLRGLLAGGLEQFFGPGTRLTVL.